This T cell receptor (beta chain) is drawn from a study of vaccination and CD4 T cells after COVID-19. The junction had 9 bases not matched to a gene; V was cut back by 7 bases and J by 3 bases. The germline V gene encodes CDR1 LNHDA and CDR2 SQIVND (reference sequence). CDR3 length equals 15 residues. Sample treatment: approximately 9-day PBMC culture with coronavirus spike peptide pools or control peptides (ViraFEST assay). Sequence data for DNA of cultured CD4+ T cells were generated by the Oncomine TCR Beta short-read assay. TCRdb reprocessed the PCR reads via MiXCR and lists one record per CDR3 protein. The sample carries 10,000 to 15,000 distinct CDR3 sequences, around half recorded once. In its sample, this clonotype was seen once. The antigen is undetermined.

Sequenced: CD4+ T cells from blood, cultured in vitro. The V call is TRBV19, the J call TRBJ1-5, with 7 bases matching TRBD1. The TCR sequence derives from a human donor who had recovered from COVID-19. The CDR3 loop reads CASTPGGGPNQPQHF. The CDR3 nucleotides are TGTGCCAGTACCCCCGGAGGGGGCCCCAATCAGCCCCAGCATTTT.